The T cell receptor (beta chain) under discussion was sequenced for a study of cytotoxic CD8 clonotypes in ibrutinib-treated CLL. Study overall: Approximately 25 partial and 2 complete responses; at median roughly 6 years, about 14 remitted, around twelve progressed.

General study results and limits: The study found baseline clonality above age-matched healthy donors, tracking circulating CD8+ T-cell counts. Clonality went up at ibrutinib response and then declined back toward baseline at progression.

Cryopreserved PBMCs supplied roughly 2 micrograms of genomic DNA for TCR beta libraries. Within the sample, this clone is medium-sized (0.01 to 0.1%). Its specificity is not known. Sequenced by immunoSEQ multiplex PCR; TCRdb stores in-frame clones only, minus some. Here the sample spans around 15,000 clones, about 86% being singletons. The sample here was PBMCs, taken before ibrutinib treatment. This TCR was recovered from a human donor with chronic lymphocytic leukemia.

This chain's CDR3 is CASTRSGLRFYEQYF. CDR3 DNA: TGTGCCAGCACCCGGTCCGGACTAAGATTCTACGAGCAGTACTTC. The V gene is TRBV27, the J gene TRBJ2-7, with D tentatively TRBD2 (6 bases). This CDR3 region has 15 residues. Trimming cost V 7 bases and J 3 bases, with 19 bases left between them. Germline V lookup: CDR1 MNHEY, CDR2 SMNVEV (reference sequence).